Each of the 26 T cell receptor beta chains below was sequenced from the same sample in a study of T cells in Graves' hyperthyroidism and ophthalmopathy. TCR beta CDR3 sequences were amplified from RNA transcripts. The primer set for the first-round RT-PCR of the TCR CDR3 was HTBI. TCRdb re-called the multiplex PCR reads with MiXCR, one entry per CDR3 protein. The data contain 450,000 to 600,000 distinct CDR3 sequences, 14% of them singletons. The sample consisted of blood. Receptor source: a woman in her thirties or forties with Graves' hyperthyroidism.

The chain combines TRBV6-1 with TRBJ1-4; D may be TRBD1 (5 bases). V lost 7 bases, J lost 8 bases, and 20 bases lay in between. CDR1 is MNHNS and CDR2 is SASEGT in the germline V gene. The CDR3 is 15 amino acids. DNA of the CDR3: TGTGCCAGCAACCTGACCCCGAATCCAGGGGAAAAACTGTTTTTT. The encoded protein is CASNLTPNPGEKLFF.

This clonotype was counted at least ten times. The chain recombines TRBV6-6 with TRBJ2-5; 8 bases align to TRBD1. This CDR3 spans 15 amino acids. Germline values: CDR1 MNHNY, CDR2 SVGAGI (reference sequence). The V gene end was trimmed by 0 bases and the J gene end by 5 bases; junction bases not matched to a gene: 5. The CDR3 loop is CASSYSQGAGETQYF. For the CDR3, the DNA is TGTGCCAGCAGTTACTCTCAGGGGGCTGGGGAGACCCAGTACTTC.

At least ten counts were recorded for this clonotype. The V gene is TRBV6-1, the J gene TRBJ1-5; D is uncertain. The V end was cut by 7 bases, the J end by 1 base, with 8 bases between. This CDR3 has 13 residues. CDR1 and CDR2 from the germline V gene are MNHNS and SASEGT. CDR3 coding DNA: TGTGCCAGCACTACCGAGAGCAATCAGCCCCAGCATTTT. Its protein product is CASTTESNQPQHF.

A note on this clonotype: This may be a read error, as it is one base from a much larger clone. The chain has TRBV6-1 and TRBJ1-5; TRBD1 agrees at 7 bases. The CDR3 is 15 amino acids. Germline lookup yields CDR1 MNHNS and CDR2 SASEGT. V was pared by 0 bases and J by 7 bases, with 6 bases of the junction left unmatched. The CDR3 spells CASSEAQGGGQPQHF. The CDR3 bases are TGTGCCAGCAGTGAAGCCCAGGGGGGCGGACAGCCCCAGCATTTT.

Points on this clonotype: One end of the junction is discordant with germline, which a read error may explain. This chain uses TRBV3-1 with TRBJ2-3, with 9 positions matching TRBD2. CDR1 is LGHDT, CDR2 YNNKEL, per germline (reference sequence). This CDR3 spans 15 amino acids. The CDR3 reads CAGSQGLAPGDTQYF. DNA of the CDR3: TGTGCCGGCAGCCAAGGACTAGCGCCGGGAGATACGCAGTATTTT.

This clonotype was counted many times. The genes are TRBV7-9 and TRBJ2-1; D tentatively reads TRBD1 or TRBD2 (5 bases each). CDR3 length: 16 amino acids. V was trimmed by 0 bases and J by 3 bases, leaving 12 bases between them. CDR1 and CDR2 from the germline V gene are SEHNR and FQNEAQ (reference sequence). CDR3 region: CASSLARELGYNEQFF. The CDR3 DNA reads TGTGCCAGCAGCTTAGCCAGGGAGCTAGGCTACAATGAGCAGTTCTTC.

There are many counts of this clonotype. The chain links TRBV24-1 to TRBJ1-5; tentative D call: TRBD1 (5 bases). The germline CDR1 and CDR2 sequences are KGHDR and SFDVKD. V lost 2 bases to trimming and J lost 10 bases, with 17 bases between them. The CDR3 spans 15 residues. CDR3 loop: CATSDSGRILGPQHF. The CDR3 region has the DNA TGTGCCACCAGTGATTCGGGACGGATCCTAGGTCCCCAGCATTTT.

This clonotype was observed at least ten times. The chain couples TRBV3-1 to TRBJ1-6; 8 bases are shared with TRBD1. The CDR3 is made up of 16 amino acids. After removal of 4 bases from V and 5 bases from J, the junction contained 7 bases not matched to a gene. CDR1 is LGHDT, CDR2 YNNKEL, per germline (reference sequence). The CDR3 DNA sequence: TGTGCCAGCAGCCCTCCGGGCAGGGGGCATAATTCACCCCTCCACTTT. It specifies CASSPPGRGHNSPLHF.

This clonotype was detected a few times. The chain employs TRBV6-1 and TRBJ1-1, with 7 bases matching TRBD1. The CDR3 is 14 residues long. Germline V gives CDR1 MNHNS, CDR2 SASEGT. The junction had 9 bases not matched to a gene; V was cut back by 7 bases and J by 4 bases. Written as DNA, the CDR3 is TGTGCCAGCATTGCAGGGGGTAAACGCACTGAAGCTTTCTTT. Protein sequence: CASIAGGKRTEAFF.

This clonotype occurred many times. The chain joins TRBV12-3 or TRBV12-4 to TRBJ1-1; D is possibly TRBD1 (6 bases). CDR3 length: 14 amino acids. The germline V and J ends were trimmed by 5 bases and 1 base, with 11 bases remaining between them. CDR3 in amino acids: CASSITGPNTEAFF. The CDR3 DNA reads as TGTGCCAGCAGTATCACAGGGCCGAACACTGAAGCTTTCTTT.

This clonotype was seen a few times. This rearrangement joins TRBV2 to TRBJ1-6; tentative D call: TRBD1 (5 bases). The CDR3 covers 13 residues. The germline CDR1 and CDR2 sequences are SNHLY and FYNNEI. The ends were cut back, 1 base at V and 12 bases at J, with 10 bases in the middle. The CDR3 reads CASSEEVGGPLHF. The CDR3 nucleotides are TGTGCCAGCAGTGAAGAGGTGGGGGGACCCCTCCACTTT.

This clonotype appeared many times. The genes are TRBV28 and TRBJ2-2; possibly TRBD1 or TRBD2 for D (5 bases each). The CDR3 sequence is 13 residues long. Per germline, CDR1 MDHEN and CDR2 SYDVKM. Deletions cut 6 bases from V and 4 bases from J, with 9 bases between. The DNA for the CDR3 is TGTGCCAGCAGGCAGGGAGCCACCGGGGAGCTGTTTTTT. Protein sequence: CASRQGATGELFF.

Many counts were recorded for this clonotype. This chain uses TRBV10-3 with TRBJ1-1, with 7 bases lining up with TRBD1. The trim removed 2 bases at V and 3 bases at J, leaving 0 bases unmatched. This CDR3 is built from 13 residues. In germline, CDR1 is ENHRY, CDR2 SYGVKD. The CDR3 spells CAISETGDTEAFF. The CDR3 bases are TGTGCCATCAGTGAGACAGGGGACACTGAAGCTTTCTTT.

The chain joins TRBV4-1 to TRBJ2-7, with 12 bases fitting TRBD2. The CDR3 is 16 residues long. Germline V lookup: CDR1 MGHRA, CDR2 YSYEKL. V shed 0 bases and J 4 bases; nucleotides not matched to a gene: 4. The CDR3 loop reads CASSQEPSGRGYEQYF. CDR3 nucleotide sequence: TGCGCCAGCAGCCAAGAGCCTAGCGGGAGGGGATACGAGCAGTACTTC.

V usage is TRBV5-6 and J usage is TRBJ1-2, with D perhaps TRBD1 (6 bases). Germline CDR1 and CDR2: SGHDT and YYEEEE. The ends were cut back, 4 bases at V and 4 bases at J, with 17 bases in the middle. The CDR3 is made up of 15 amino acids. The CDR3 spells CASSRDNLDFYGYTF. CDR3 coding DNA: TGTGCCAGCAGCAGGGACAATCTCGACTTCTATGGCTACACCTTC.

Notes on this clonotype: This may be a read error, as it is one base from a much larger clone. This chain uses TRBV7-8 with TRBJ2-1; 8 nucleotides line up with TRBD1. CDR3 length equals 13 residues. Germline V gene lookup returns CDR1 SGHVS and CDR2 FQNEAQ. Here the CDR3 reads CASSLTGVDEQSF. CDR3 nucleotide sequence: TGTGCCAGCAGCTTGACAGGGGTCGATGAGCAGTCCTTC.

This clonotype has just a few counts. The V call is TRBV20-1, the J call TRBJ2-2; 7 nucleotides agree with TRBD1. With V trimmed by 1 base and J by 6 bases, 8 bases remained unmatched. CDR1 and CDR2 (germline): DFQATT, SNEGSKA (reference sequence). The CDR3 runs 15 residues. The DNA for the CDR3 is TGCAGTGCTAGAGTCGCAACCCAGGGGGCCGGGGAGCTGTTTTTT. Its translation: CSARVATQGAGELFF.

This sequence joins TRBV19 and TRBJ2-7; TRBD1 agrees at 7 bases. Germline CDR1 LNHDA, CDR2 SQIVND (reference sequence). The CDR3 consists of 12 residues. V lost 4 bases to trimming and J lost 6 bases; unmatched junction nucleotides: 3. CDR3 nucleotide sequence: TGTGCCAGTAGTACGACAGGGATCGAGCAGTACTTC. Translating gives CASSTTGIEQYF.

In this sample, this clonotype turned up a few times. One end of the junction is discordant with germline, which a read error may explain. The chain recombines TRBV27 with TRBJ2-7, with 8 bases lining up with TRBD1. CDR3 length: 15 amino acids. Germline values: CDR1 MNHEY, CDR2 SMNVEV (reference sequence). CDR3: CASSLGRGPLYGQYF. CDR3 coding DNA: TGTGCCAGCAGTTTAGGCAGGGGGCCCCTCTACGGGCAGTACTTC.

This clonotype occurred many times. The chain employs TRBV2 and TRBJ2-7; TRBD2 aligns across 9 bases. CDR3 length equals 17 residues. The trim removed 6 bases at V and 2 bases at J, leaving 14 bases unmatched. Germline values: CDR1 SNHLY, CDR2 FYNNEI. The DNA for the CDR3 is TGTGCCAGCAGACCGGGACTAGCCCTCCCCTTCACCTACGAGCAGTACTTC. Encoded protein: CASRPGLALPFTYEQYF.

The V gene is TRBV28, the J gene TRBJ2-6, with a weak D call TRBD1 (7 bases). CDR3 length: 15 residues. From germline, CDR1 is MDHEN and CDR2 SYDVKM. V lost 8 bases, J lost 0 bases, and 11 bases lay in between. The CDR3 nucleotides read TGTGCCAGCGGGGGGACAGCCTCTGGGGCCAACGTCCTGACTTTC. Protein sequence: CASGGTASGANVLTF.

This clonotype was detected ten times or more. This rearrangement joins TRBV11-2 to TRBJ2-4; weak D call: TRBD2 (5 bases). CDR3 length: 15 amino acids. Trimming took 1 base from V and 0 from J, leaving 7 bases between them. Germline V gene data show CDR1 as SGHAT and CDR2 as FQNNGV. The CDR3 coding sequence is TGTGCCAGCAGCTTAGGGGCGGGAGCCAAAAACATTCAGTACTTC. Its protein product is CASSLGAGAKNIQYF.

This clonotype was detected a few times. The chain couples TRBV4-1 to TRBJ1-1, with 7 bases that match TRBD1. This CDR3 spans 17 amino acids. Losses at the gene ends were 0 bases for V and 1 base for J; bases not matched to a gene: 8. Germline assignment: CDR1 MGHRA and CDR2 YSYEKL. The CDR3 coding sequence is TGCGCCAGCAGCCAAGATATAGGCGGGACAGCGAACACTGAAGCTTTCTTT. Protein: CASSQDIGGTANTEAFF.

This clonotype showed up many times. The gene calls are TRBV10-2 and TRBJ2-3; no reliable D call. The CDR3 totals 12 residues. Trimming pared 4 bases from V and 2 bases from J, leaving 4 bases between. Looked up from germline, CDR1 is WSHSY and CDR2 is SAAADI. The CDR3 nucleotides read TGCGCCAGCAGTGTTAACACAGATACGCAGTATTTT. Amino acid sequence: CASSVNTDTQYF.

The V call is TRBV9, the J call TRBJ2-1; no clear D gene. Looked up from germline, CDR1 is SGDLS and CDR2 is YYNGEE. The CDR3 extends over 16 amino acids. The V end was cut by 0 bases, the J end by 5 bases, with 15 bases between. CDR3: CASSVDIGFGDNEQFF. As DNA, the CDR3 is TGTGCCAGCAGCGTAGACATAGGTTTTGGGGACAATGAGCAGTTCTTC.

In its sample, this clonotype was seen many times. This chain connects TRBV3-1 to TRBJ1-1, with TRBD1 matching 7 bases. Trimming took 1 base from V and 7 from J; bases not matched to a gene: 9. The CDR3 is made up of 15 amino acids. Germline V CDR1 and CDR2: LGHDT, YNNKEL (reference sequence). CDR3 bases: TGTGCCAGCAGCCAAGCAATGGGGACAGCCGGTGAAGCTTTCTTT. The encoded protein is CASSQAMGTAGEAFF.